This T cell receptor beta chain was recorded in a study of graft-versus-host responses after intestinal transplantation. As concerns this clone: The antigen remains unidentified.

The length of the CDR3 is 15 residues. The V gene end was trimmed by 4 bases and the J gene end by 3 bases; junction bases not matched to a gene: 8. From germline, CDR1 is SGHRS and CDR2 YFSETQ. The method was immunoSEQ multiplex PCR; TCRdb's version includes in-frame clones alone and lacks a portion of them. Here the sample spans around 130,000 clones, roughly 92% being singletons. This sequence joins TRBV5-1 and TRBJ2-7, with 9 nucleotides matching TRBD1. Sequencing used unstimulated CD4+ T cells sorted from spleen or lymph node cells, obtained before intestinal transplant. The receptor comes from a human donor who received an intestinal transplant. The CDR3, as DNA: TGCGCCAGCAGCCCCCTGGACAGGGGAAGCTACGAGCAGTACTTC. This codes for CASSPLDRGSYEQYF.